The 28 T cell receptor beta chains presented below share a single source sample, sequenced in a study of CD8 T cells in Susac syndrome. RNA was extracted with the RNeasy kit, and a quantity of about 0.45 to 1 ug was reverse transcribed using random hexamers. TCRdb re-derived calls from the immunoSEQ multiplex PCR reads in MiXCR, one entry per CDR3 protein. The top ten hold roughly 0.094% of the sample, which has over 150,000 distinct CDR3 sequences, over 85% seen once. Sequenced material: CD4+ T cells from PBMCs. The receptors originated from a human donor with multiple sclerosis.

This clonotype was seen more than once but under ten times. V and J are TRBV28 and TRBJ2-7; maybe TRBD1 (5 bases). Germline V gene lookup returns CDR1 MDHEN and CDR2 SYDVKM. Trimming shortened V by 5 bases and J by 2 bases, and 7 bases separated the two germline ends. This CDR3 is 12 amino acids long. Here the CDR3 DNA reads TGTGCCAGCAGTCGCAGGGCCTACGAGCAGTACTTC. Protein sequence: CASSRRAYEQYF.

The V and J genes are TRBV5-1 and TRBJ1-1; D unresolved. The CDR3 contains 14 residues. Germline lookup yields CDR1 SGHRS and CDR2 YFSETQ. Trimming cost V 2 bases and J 1 base, with 9 bases left between them. CDR3 nucleotides: TGCGCCAGCAGCTTTACGGGCCAGAACACTGAAGCTTTCTTT. Residues: CASSFTGQNTEAFF.

This clonotype has only one observation. This rearrangement joins TRBV2 to TRBJ2-3; 9 bases align to TRBD2. CDR3 length equals 15 residues. From germline, CDR1 is SNHLY and CDR2 FYNNEI. Trimming removed 4 bases from V and 4 bases from J; junction bases left unmatched: 6. The CDR3 nucleotides read TGTGCCAGCAGTGCGGGCGGGAGGGCCGCAGATACGCAGTATTTT. This sequence encodes CASSAGGRAADTQYF.

V usage is TRBV5-1 and J usage is TRBJ2-5, with D possibly called TRBD1 or TRBD2 (5 bases each). V lost 0 bases, J lost 7 bases, and 28 bases lay in between. Germline CDR1 is SGHRS and CDR2 is YFSETQ. The CDR3 consists of 19 residues. The CDR3 DNA follows: TGCGCCAGCAGCTTGGCCCGGTCAGGCAGCACGACGGGGCCTTTGACCCAGTACTTC. The encoded protein is CASSLARSGSTTGPLTQYF.

The chain has TRBV28 and TRBJ2-5; a possible D gene is TRBD1 (5 bases). CDR3 length: 12 amino acids. The germline gives CDR1 MDHEN, CDR2 SYDVKM. The ends were cut back, 5 bases at V and 5 bases at J, with 9 bases in the middle. Here the CDR3 DNA reads TGTGCCAGCAGTGGGGCTAGGGAGACCCAGTACTTC. Amino acids: CASSGARETQYF.

The gene calls are TRBV7-2 and TRBJ2-2, with TRBD1 matching over 7 bases. J gave up 4 bases and V 4 bases, and 9 bases lay outside the gene matches. Germline V gene sequence: CDR1 SGHTA, CDR2 FQGNSA. This CDR3 is built from 16 residues. The CDR3 spells CASSSRQGSTTGELFF. Here the CDR3 DNA reads TGTGCCAGCAGCTCGAGACAGGGATCGACCACCGGGGAGCTGTTTTTT.

The V gene is TRBV11-2, the J gene TRBJ2-1, with D uncertain. Germline CDR1 SGHAT, CDR2 FQNNGV. This CDR3 is built from 13 residues. The germline V and J ends were trimmed by 5 bases and 5 bases, with 10 bases remaining between them. As DNA, the CDR3 is TGTGCCAGCAGCACTCGAGGCCACAATGAGCAGTTCTTC. It specifies CASSTRGHNEQFF. Full variable domain (remainder filled in from reference TRBV11-2 and TRBJ2-1): EAGVAQSPRYKIIEKRQSVAFWCNPISGHATLYWYQQILGQGPKLLIQFQNNGVVDDSQLPKDRFSAERLKGVDSTLKIQPAKLEDSAVYLCASSTRGHNEQFFGPGTRLTVL.

This chain uses TRBV13 with TRBJ1-2; 7 bases are shared with TRBD1. The CDR3 sequence is 15 residues long. Trimming cost V 0 bases and J 3 bases; bases outside gene matches: 4. The germline CDR1 and CDR2 sequences are PRHDT and FYEKMQ (reference sequence). CDR3 loop: CASSLGQGRDYGYTF. As DNA, the CDR3 is TGTGCCAGCAGCTTAGGACAGGGGAGGGACTATGGCTACACCTTC.

The CDR3 here is CASSQDVTGGPTF. The CDR3 coding sequence is TGTGCCAGCAGCCAAGATGTCACAGGAGGACCCACCTTC. The gene calls are TRBV3-1 and TRBJ1-2; tentatively, D is TRBD1 (5 bases). The germline V gene has CDR1 LGHDT and CDR2 YNNKEL (reference sequence). The CDR3 spans 13 residues. V dropped 0 bases and J dropped 13 bases, with 15 bases sitting between them.

The rearrangement links TRBV2 to TRBJ1-1, with D uncertain. V lost 9 bases to trimming and J lost 1 base, with 6 bases between them. The length of the CDR3 is 11 residues. Germline CDR1 reads SNHLY; CDR2 reads FYNNEI. In nucleotides, the CDR3 is TGTGCCAGTACGGCGAACACTGAAGCTTTCTTT. It translates to CASTANTEAFF.

V is TRBV21-1 and J is TRBJ2-3. TRBV21-1 counts as a pseudogene. This CDR3 contains 15 residues. The CDR3 bases are TGTGCCAGCAGCAAAGCTTGCCGGCTCCTCAATACGCAGTATTTT. Amino acid sequence: CASSKACRLLNTQYF.

The gene calls are TRBV28 and TRBJ1-6, with no clear D. Germline lookup yields CDR1 MDHEN and CDR2 SYDVKM. This CDR3 region has 12 residues. Trimming shortened V by 9 bases and J by 5 bases, and 8 bases separated the two germline ends. CDR3 sequence (DNA): TGTGCCAGGGAAGGCGATAATTCACCCCTCCACTTT. It codes for CAREGDNSPLHF.

The chain carries TRBV21-1 and TRBJ1-1. TRBV21-1 is labeled a pseudogene. The CDR3 spans 15 residues. The CDR3 loop reads CASTSLGKSGGEAFF. The CDR3 coding sequence is TGTGCCAGCACCTCATTGGGGAAGAGCGGTGGTGAAGCTTTCTTT.

The chain links TRBV7-9 to TRBJ2-3; maybe TRBD2 (5 bases). Germline V gene data show CDR1 as SEHNR and CDR2 as FQNEAQ (reference sequence). Trimming left V 1 base short and J 4 bases short, with 12 bases between. The CDR3 consists of 15 residues. Here the CDR3 DNA reads TGTGCCAGCAGCTTAGGAGCGGATAAGGCAGATACGCAGTATTTT. Protein product: CASSLGADKADTQYF.

This sequence joins TRBV27 and TRBJ1-1; possibly TRBD1 for D (6 bases). V lost 3 bases, J lost 3 bases, and 11 bases lay in between. The CDR3 is 14 residues long. Germline loops: CDR1 MNHEY, CDR2 SMNVEV (reference sequence). The CDR3 loop is CASSFKGVDTEAFF. CDR3 nucleotides: TGTGCCAGCAGTTTCAAGGGGGTTGACACTGAAGCTTTCTTT.

The chain carries TRBV5-6 and TRBJ2-7; the D gene is possibly TRBD2 (6 bases). In germline, CDR1 is SGHDT, CDR2 YYEEEE. Between the trimmed V and J ends, which lost 0 bases and 7 bases, there was a span of 14 bases. The CDR3 runs 14 residues. The CDR3 bases are TGTGCCAGCAGCTTGGCCGGCGGGGTGGGGGAGCAGTACTTC. Translated: CASSLAGGVGEQYF.

The chain is built from TRBV11-2 and TRBJ1-1; TRBD1 matches at 7 bases. The CDR3 is 13 amino acids. In germline, CDR1 is SGHAT, CDR2 FQNNGV. V shed 3 bases and J 8 bases; nucleotides not matched to a gene: 6. The CDR3 sequence is CASSFRQGLEAFF. The CDR3 DNA reads as TGTGCCAGCAGCTTTCGACAGGGCTTGGAAGCTTTCTTT.

The CDR3 bases are TGTGCCAGCAGCCTCACCATGATGCCCAACTATGGCTACACCTTC. Amino acids: CASSLTMMPNYGYTF. The gene calls are TRBV14 and TRBJ1-2; D not certain. V was trimmed by 4 bases and J by 2 bases, leaving 14 bases between them. CDR3 size: 15 residues. Germline-derived CDR1 and CDR2 are SGHDN and FVKESK.

This rearrangement joins TRBV7-2 to TRBJ2-5; TRBD1 matches at 10 bases. This CDR3 is built from 16 residues. V shed 5 bases, J shed 4 bases, and the junction held 10 bases outside the gene matches. Germline-derived CDR1 and CDR2 are SGHTA and FQGNSA. The CDR3 DNA sequence: TGTGCCAGCAGCGGACCGACGACAGGGGGCAGAGAGACCCAGTACTTC. This encodes CASSGPTTGGRETQYF.

This clonotype has only one observation. The chain uses TRBV29-1 and TRBJ2-7; D not certain. This CDR3 spans 12 amino acids. Trimming removed 1 base at V and 7 bases at J, with 11 bases between. Per germline, CDR1 SQVTM and CDR2 ANQGSEA. The CDR3 protein is CSVEVERREQYF. As DNA, the CDR3 is TGCAGCGTTGAAGTAGAGCGACGTGAGCAGTACTTC.

The chain recombines TRBV19 with TRBJ2-5; D could derive from TRBD1 or TRBD2 (6 bases each). The CDR3 has 14 amino acids. The V gene's germline CDR1 is LNHDA and CDR2 SQIVND (reference sequence). The V gene lost 4 bases and the J gene lost 1 base, with 10 bases spanning the gap. CDR3 coding DNA: TGTGCCAGTAGTAACTGGGGGGCCCAAGAGACCCAGTACTTC. Translated: CASSNWGAQETQYF.

The chain uses TRBV3-1 and TRBJ2-2, with D maybe TRBD2 (6 bases). Per the germline V gene, CDR1 is LGHDT and CDR2 is YNNKEL (reference sequence). The V end lost 5 bases, the J end lost 2 bases, and 9 bases lay between the germline ends. The length of the CDR3 is 14 residues. CDR3 residues: CASSSGVNTGELFF. CDR3 coding DNA: TGTGCCAGCAGCTCGGGAGTAAACACCGGGGAGCTGTTTTTT.

The chain joins TRBV29-1 to TRBJ2-7, with 12 bases that match TRBD2. The CDR3 spans 16 residues. V lost 6 bases to trimming and J lost 0 bases; unmatched junction nucleotides: 9. The V gene's germline CDR1 is SQVTM and CDR2 ANQGSEA. The DNA of the CDR3 is TGCAGCGTCGAGAACCCTAGCGGGAGGGCCTCCTACGAGCAGTACTTC. Translated, it gives CSVENPSGRASYEQYF.

The chain couples TRBV11-2 to TRBJ1-1; D not resolved. CDR1 SGHAT and CDR2 FQNNGV come from the germline V gene. Trimming took off 1 base at V and 4 bases at J, with 13 bases between the two ends. The CDR3 has 15 residues. The CDR3 reads CASSLVGGWSTEAFF. CDR3 coding DNA: TGTGCCAGCAGCTTAGTCGGAGGTTGGTCCACTGAAGCTTTCTTT.

The CDR3 reads CASSYSAPGQTSNSPLHF. The DNA of the CDR3 is TGTGCCAGCAGTTACTCAGCGCCGGGGCAGACGAGCAATTCACCCCTCCACTTT. The rearrangement joins TRBV6-5 to TRBJ1-6, with D possibly TRBD1 on 5 matching bases. The germline CDR1 and CDR2 sequences are MNHEY and SVGAGI. The CDR3 is 18 amino acids. The germline V and J ends were trimmed by 0 bases and 7 bases, with 19 bases remaining between them.

In its sample, this clonotype was seen once. In nucleotides, the CDR3 is TGTGCCAGCAGCCCCAGACTGCTCGCGGGAATCAATGAGCAGTTCTTC. It specifies CASSPRLLAGINEQFF. The J gene is TRBJ2-1, the V gene TRBV9; D possibly corresponds to TRBD2 (6 bases). CDR1 is SGDLS, CDR2 YYNGEE, per germline. The CDR3 is 16 amino acids. Trimming pared 4 bases from V and 6 bases from J, leaving 20 bases between.

This chain uses TRBV3-1 with TRBJ2-4; the D gene is possibly TRBD1 (7 bases). The CDR3 spans 14 residues. V was cut by 8 bases and J by 7 bases, with 18 bases left in between. Germline loops: CDR1 LGHDT, CDR2 YNNKEL (reference sequence). CDR3 nucleotides: TGTGCCAGCTCAAGTCGCGGGACAGTGAACATTCAGTACTTC. Translating it yields CASSSRGTVNIQYF.

V and J are TRBV25-1 and TRBJ1-4; 10 bases map to TRBD1. V lost 1 base and J lost 9; bases outside the gene matches: 8. Germline V gene sequence: CDR1 MGHDK, CDR2 SYGVNS. This CDR3 region has 16 residues. The CDR3 is CASSELGGDRGQKLFF. Here the CDR3 DNA reads TGTGCCAGCAGTGAATTAGGGGGGGACAGGGGACAAAAACTGTTTTTT.